The 29 T cell receptor beta chains listed next were all sequenced from one sample in a study of cytomegalovirus exposure and HLA in healthy donors. The PCR had 60 Vbeta and 13 Jbeta primers. TCRdb keeps only in-frame clones here, not all; method: immunoSEQ multiplex PCR. The sample carries some 91,000 clones, about 89% recorded once. Source material: PBMCs. The receptor source for this set is a man aged 25 to 40 in good health and CMV-seropositive.

The chain has TRBV19 and TRBJ1-1, with a weak D call TRBD1 (5 bases). The CDR3 is 13 amino acids. Trimming stripped 7 bases from V and 0 bases from J, with 9 bases between. Germline CDR1 LNHDA, CDR2 SQIVND (reference sequence). In DNA form, the CDR3 reads TGTGCCAGTATGAACAGGATGAACACTGAAGCTTTCTTT. Translated: CASMNRMNTEAFF.

The V and J genes are TRBV5-4 and TRBJ2-3, with 7 positions matching TRBD2. Germline-derived CDR1 and CDR2 are SGHNT and YYREEE (reference sequence). V was clipped by 4 bases and J by 2 bases; unmatched bases: 7. The CDR3 sequence is 15 residues long. The CDR3 here is CASSEASGPTDTQYF. CDR3 bases: TGTGCCAGCAGCGAGGCTAGCGGTCCCACAGATACGCAGTATTTT.

This clone was counted a few times. The chain carries TRBV28 and TRBJ1-5, with TRBD1 matching 7 bases. CDR1 and CDR2 (germline): MDHEN, SYDVKM. CDR3 length: 14 residues. V was clipped by 7 bases and J by 6 bases; unmatched bases: 9. The chain's CDR3 is CASTSGGWVQPQHF. In DNA, the CDR3 is TGTGCCAGCACATCAGGGGGATGGGTTCAGCCCCAGCATTTT.

This rearrangement joins TRBV19 to TRBJ2-3, with TRBD2 matching over 7 bases. CDR1 is LNHDA and CDR2 is SQIVND in the germline V gene (reference sequence). Trimming took 9 bases from V and 6 from J; bases not matched to a gene: 15. The CDR3 loop spans 15 amino acids. Written as DNA, the CDR3 is TGTGCCAGCAGCTTCGGGCGGGAGATTTGGGATACGCAGTATTTT. Translated, it gives CASSFGREIWDTQYF.

The V and J genes are TRBV5-1 and TRBJ2-7, with D possibly matching TRBD2 (6 bases). Trimming took off 2 bases at V and 0 bases at J, with 9 bases between the two ends. Looked up from germline, CDR1 is SGHRS and CDR2 is YFSETQ. The CDR3 has 14 amino acids. This CDR3 reads CASSFSGSSYEQYF. CDR3 in DNA: TGCGCCAGCAGCTTTAGCGGAAGCTCCTACGAGCAGTACTTC.

The CDR3 loop reads CASSLAQGPSYEQYF. CDR3 bases: TGTGCCAGCAGCTTAGCACAGGGGCCCTCCTACGAGCAGTACTTC. V and J are TRBV11-2 and TRBJ2-7, with 7 bases fitting TRBD1. The CDR3 loop spans 15 amino acids. Per the germline V gene, CDR1 is SGHAT and CDR2 is FQNNGV. The J segment lost 0 bases and the V segment lost 1 base, leaving 3 bases of the junction unmatched.

V usage is TRBV7-2 and J usage is TRBJ1-5; D might be TRBD1 (5 bases). CDR1 and CDR2 (germline): SGHTA, FQGNSA. The CDR3 sequence is 15 residues long. V was pared by 1 base and J by 2 bases, with 9 bases between. In DNA, the CDR3 is TGTGCCAGCAGCTTAGGGGGAGGGGGCAATCAGCCCCAGCATTTT. Translated: CASSLGGGGNQPQHF. Full variable domain (outside the CDR3, taken from reference TRBV7-2 and TRBJ1-5): GAGVSQSPSNKVTEKGKDVELRCDPISGHTALYWYRQSLGQGLEFLIYFQGNSAPDKSGLPSDRFSAERTGGSVSTLTIQRTQQEDSAVYLCASSLGGGGNQPQHFGDGTRLSIL.

The chain recombines TRBV15 with TRBJ2-3; tentative D call: TRBD2 (6 bases). Trimming took off 6 bases at V and 2 bases at J, with 12 bases between the two ends. Germline CDR1 LNHNV, CDR2 YYDKDF (reference sequence). This CDR3 has 14 residues. The CDR3 nucleotides are TGTGCCACCAGGGATAGCGGATACACAGATACGCAGTATTTT. Residues: CATRDSGYTDTQYF. Together with reference TRBV15 and TRBJ2-3, the CDR3 gives the full variable domain: DAMVIQNPRYQVTQFGKPVTLSCSQTLNHNVMYWYQQKSSQAPKLLFHYYDKDFNNEADTPDNFQSRRPNTSFCFLDIRSPGLGDTAMYLCATRDSGYTDTQYFGPGTRLTVL.

The chain links TRBV27 to TRBJ1-2, with TRBD1 identical over 10 bases. Germline V gene lookup returns CDR1 MNHEY and CDR2 SMNVEV (reference sequence). This CDR3 region has 15 residues. Losses at the gene ends were 6 bases for V and 5 bases for J; bases not matched to a gene: 9. Here the CDR3 DNA reads TGTGCCAGCAGCCCCGGGACAGGGGTATCGTATGGCTACACCTTC. Translating gives CASSPGTGVSYGYTF.

The gene calls are TRBV14 and TRBJ2-4; maybe TRBD1 (5 bases). Trimming removed 1 base at V and 0 bases at J, with 7 bases between. The CDR3 has 15 amino acids. CDR1 is SGHDN and CDR2 is FVKESK in the germline V gene. CDR3 bases: TGTGCCAGCAGCCAAGGGGGCCTAGCCAAAAACATTCAGTACTTC. It codes for CASSQGGLAKNIQYF.

This sequence joins TRBV28 and TRBJ1-2; 11 bases line up with TRBD1. The CDR3 spans 18 residues. The junction had 17 bases not matched to a gene; V was cut back by 7 bases and J by 4 bases. The germline V gene encodes CDR1 MDHEN and CDR2 SYDVKM. Written as DNA, the CDR3 is TGTGCCAGCAAGACGGCTGGGGCAGGGGACAGGGGGGTCTATGGCTACACCTTC. Residues: CASKTAGAGDRGVYGYTF.

V usage is TRBV4-1 and J usage is TRBJ2-2; 7 bases are a match to TRBD2. This CDR3 comprises 14 residues. The junction had 4 bases not matched to a gene; V was cut back by 1 base and J by 8 bases. In germline, CDR1 is MGHRA, CDR2 YSYEKL. CDR3 loop: CASSQAGGSGELFF. In nucleotides, the CDR3 is TGCGCCAGCAGCCAAGCGGGAGGTTCTGGGGAGCTGTTTTTT.

The chain has TRBV30 and TRBJ2-7; D is ambiguous. Trimming shortened V by 3 bases and J by 1 base, and 10 bases separated the two germline ends. The germline gives CDR1 GTSNPN, CDR2 SVGIG (reference sequence). This CDR3 has 13 residues. This CDR3 is CAWRGTGSYEQYF. CDR3 nucleotide sequence: TGTGCCTGGAGGGGTACCGGGTCCTACGAGCAGTACTTC.

This chain connects TRBV10-3 to TRBJ2-7; 15 bases are shared with TRBD2. Losses at the gene ends were 6 bases for V and 6 bases for J; bases not matched to a gene: 9. Germline values: CDR1 ENHRY, CDR2 SYGVKD. The CDR3 contains 16 residues. The CDR3 region has the DNA TGTGCCATCAGGGGGACTAGCGGGAGGAGCCCCCTCGAGCAGTACTTC. It translates to CAIRGTSGRSPLEQYF.

The V call is TRBV6-5, the J call TRBJ2-1; D possibly corresponds to TRBD1 (8 bases). The CDR3 extends over 14 amino acids. V lost 6 bases and J lost 6, with 15 bases in between. Germline V lookup: CDR1 MNHEY, CDR2 SVGAGI. This chain's CDR3 is CASSLQGGLNEQFF. The CDR3 DNA reads TGTGCCAGCAGCTTACAGGGGGGGCTCAATGAGCAGTTCTTC.

The chain is built from TRBV28 and TRBJ1-1; no firm D call. Trimming pared 3 bases from V and 5 bases from J, leaving 16 bases between. Germline V gives CDR1 MDHEN, CDR2 SYDVKM. The CDR3 is made up of 15 amino acids. CDR3 sequence (DNA): TGTGCCAGCAGTTTTATCGCCCGGGTGCGAACTGAAGCTTTCTTT. Encoded protein: CASSFIARVRTEAFF.

The rearrangement joins TRBV18 to TRBJ2-1; TRBD1 matches at 10 bases. Germline loops: CDR1 KGHSH, CDR2 LQKENI. Unmatched junction bases numbered 2, after V lost 6 bases and J lost 3 bases. The CDR3 covers 14 residues. The DNA for the CDR3 is TGTGCCAGCTCGGGGACAGGGGACTACAATGAGCAGTTCTTC. Translating it yields CASSGTGDYNEQFF. The entire variable domain, with the rest obtained from reference TRBV18 and TRBJ2-1, is as follows: NAGVMQNPRHLVRRRGQEARLRCSPMKGHSHVYWYRQLPEEGLKFMVYLQKENIIDESGMPKERFSAEFPKEGPSILRIQQVVRGDSAAYFCASSGTGDYNEQFFGPGTRLTVL.

This chain uses TRBV7-6 with TRBJ2-5; 9 nucleotides agree with TRBD2. The CDR3 covers 15 residues. Germline CDR1 reads SGHVS; CDR2 reads FNYEAQ. Germline trimming cut 1 base from V and 4 bases from J; bases unmatched to any gene: 4. DNA for the CDR3: TGTGCCAGCAGCTTAGGCCTAGCGGGATCAGAGACCCAGTACTTC. It translates to CASSLGLAGSETQYF.

This chain's CDR3 is CASSPLGSYEQYF. The CDR3 coding sequence is TGTGCCAGCAGCCCCCTAGGCTCCTACGAGCAGTACTTC. The chain couples TRBV7-8 to TRBJ2-7, with D unresolved. This CDR3 is built from 13 residues. Germline V lookup: CDR1 SGHVS, CDR2 FQNEAQ. The V end was cut by 5 bases, the J end by 0 bases, with 8 bases between.

The J gene is TRBJ1-5, the V gene TRBV15, with TRBD1 matching 9 bases. The CDR3 extends over 15 amino acids. J was trimmed by 3 bases and V by 4 bases; bases with no gene match: 4. The germline V gene encodes CDR1 LNHNV and CDR2 YYDKDF (reference sequence). The CDR3 DNA is TGTGCCACCAGCACCGGGACAGGGTACAATCAGCCCCAGCATTTT. The encoded protein is CATSTGTGYNQPQHF.

The genes are TRBV6-6 and TRBJ2-5, with 8 nucleotides matching TRBD1. J lost 2 bases, V lost 2 bases, and 1 base had no gene match. The length of the CDR3 is 14 residues. Per the germline V gene, CDR1 is MNHNY and CDR2 is SVGAGI (reference sequence). The CDR3 reads CASSYGQGQETQYF. The DNA for the CDR3 is TGTGCCAGCAGTTACGGACAGGGACAAGAGACCCAGTACTTC.

The chain carries TRBV25-1 and TRBJ2-3; 8 bases align to TRBD1. V was pared by 11 bases and J by 2 bases, with 3 bases of the junction left unmatched. Per the germline V gene, CDR1 is MGHDK and CDR2 is SYGVNS. The CDR3 covers 12 residues. CDR3 region: CALRGPTDTQYF. The CDR3 DNA reads as TGTGCCCTCAGGGGGCCCACAGATACGCAGTATTTT. The whole variable domain, remainder taken from reference TRBV25-1 and TRBJ2-3, is EADIYQTPRYLVIGTGKKITLECSQTMGHDKMYWYQQDPGMELHLIHYSYGVNSTEKGDLSSESTVSRIRTEHFPLTLESARPSHTSQYLCALRGPTDTQYFGPGTRLTVL.

This sequence joins TRBV6-5 and TRBJ1-2, with D perhaps TRBD1 (6 bases). CDR1 is MNHEY, CDR2 SVGAGI, per germline. Trimming took 5 bases from V and 4 from J, leaving 11 bases between them. The CDR3 is 13 amino acids. The CDR3 sequence is CASSPGTSYGYTF. CDR3 coding DNA: TGTGCCAGCAGTCCCGGGACAAGCTATGGCTACACCTTC.

In its sample, this clone was seen a few times. Here the CDR3 reads CAISERQVTGELFF. CDR3 bases: TGTGCCATCAGTGAAAGGCAGGTTACCGGGGAGCTGTTTTTT. The rearrangement uses TRBV10-3 and TRBJ2-2; D is undetermined. CDR1 is ENHRY and CDR2 is SYGVKD in the germline V gene. The V gene lost 3 bases and the J gene lost 5 bases, with 10 bases spanning the gap. The CDR3 extends over 14 amino acids.

The chain uses TRBV4-1 and TRBJ2-1; 8 bases match TRBD2. Per germline, CDR1 MGHRA and CDR2 YSYEKL. The junction had 6 bases not matched to a gene; V was cut back by 4 bases and J by 1 base. The CDR3 spans 16 residues. The CDR3 reads CASSLPGTRSYNEQFF. CDR3 coding DNA: TGCGCCAGCAGCCTGCCCGGGACTAGATCCTACAATGAGCAGTTCTTC.

CDR3 DNA sequence: TGTGCCAGTAGTATAACTAGCGGGAGGTTCTCCTACAATGAGCAGTTCTTC. It yields the protein CASSITSGRFSYNEQFF. The chain is built from TRBV19 and TRBJ2-1, with 12 positions matching TRBD2. With V trimmed by 2 bases and J by 0 bases, 2 bases remained unmatched. The germline gives CDR1 LNHDA, CDR2 SQIVND (reference sequence). The CDR3 runs to 17 residues.

The chain links TRBV19 to TRBJ2-1, with 14 bases fitting TRBD2. The ends lost 7 bases at V and 12 bases at J; junction bases unmatched: 14. In germline, CDR1 is LNHDA, CDR2 SQIVND (reference sequence). CDR3 length: 16 amino acids. The CDR3 is CASTGRVGTSGRGQFF. The CDR3 nucleotides read TGTGCCAGTACCGGAAGGGTCGGGACTAGCGGGAGAGGGCAGTTCTTC.

The rearrangement joins TRBV28 to TRBJ2-3; a possible D gene is TRBD1 (5 bases). Germline lookup yields CDR1 MDHEN and CDR2 SYDVKM. This CDR3 contains 19 residues. V was cut by 4 bases and J by 1 base, with 24 bases left in between. The CDR3 DNA follows: TGTGCCAGCAGTTCTCGACAGAGACCCGTTGATATACGCACAGATACGCAGTATTTT. Translated, it gives CASSSRQRPVDIRTDTQYF.

The chain joins TRBV11-2 to TRBJ2-1, with 7 positions matching TRBD1. The trim removed 3 bases at V and 4 bases at J, leaving 9 bases unmatched. This CDR3 is built from 16 residues. CDR1 and CDR2 (germline): SGHAT, FQNNGV. CDR3 nucleotide sequence: TGTGCCAGCAGCTTTAGCCGGGACAGTAGTTACAATGAGCAGTTCTTC. Amino acid sequence: CASSFSRDSSYNEQFF.